The 22 T cell receptor beta chains in this list originate from one sample, sequenced in a study of radiotherapy plus CTLA-4 blockade in lung cancer. Here immunoSEQ multiplex PCR was the method, and the copy in TCRdb shows in-frame clones only, minus some. The data hold tens of thousands of clones, with 77% observed a single time. Specimen: peripheral blood, collected from a patient treated with radiotherapy plus ipilimumab. These receptors were collected from a human donor with non-small cell lung cancer who had a complete response to radiotherapy plus ipilimumab.

The chain couples TRBV19 to TRBJ1-1; possibly TRBD1 for D (5 bases). With 2 bases removed from V and 3 bases from J, the gap between germline ends came to 10 bases. The germline V gene has CDR1 LNHDA and CDR2 SQIVND (reference sequence). The CDR3 has 14 amino acids. Here the CDR3 DNA reads TGTGCCAGTAGTATACAAGGGGTTGACACTGAAGCTTTCTTT. Its translation: CASSIQGVDTEAFF.

The chain joins TRBV2 to TRBJ2-2, with 9 bases that match TRBD2. Germline lookup yields CDR1 SNHLY and CDR2 FYNNEI. V trimming: 4 bases; J trimming: 7 bases; junction bases outside the gene matches: 7. The CDR3 is made up of 15 amino acids. CDR3 sequence: CASSGLAEGGGELFF. The CDR3, as DNA: TGTGCCAGCAGTGGACTAGCGGAGGGGGGCGGGGAGCTGTTTTTT.

The chain recombines TRBV7-2 with TRBJ1-2; D ambiguous. The CDR3 has 12 residues. Germline assignment: CDR1 SGHTA and CDR2 FQGNSA. Trimming removed 1 base from V and 5 bases from J, with 5 bases in between. This CDR3 is CASSLGVYGYTF. The CDR3 DNA reads TGTGCCAGCAGCTTAGGGGTATATGGCTACACCTTC.

This clone was recorded a few times. This sequence joins TRBV7-9 and TRBJ1-4, with D possibly TRBD1 on 6 matching bases. The CDR3 sequence is 13 residues long. Germline loops: CDR1 SEHNR, CDR2 FQNEAQ (reference sequence). Trimming took off 5 bases at V and 2 bases at J, with 6 bases between the two ends. The CDR3 coding sequence is TGTGCCAGCAGCCAGGGGACTAATGAAAAACTGTTTTTT. Residues: CASSQGTNEKLFF.

Concerning this clone itself: Other DNA sequences of this sample code for an identical CDR3. The chain recombines TRBV4-3 with TRBJ1-6; D is unclear. The CDR3 runs to 14 residues. The germline CDR1 and CDR2 sequences are LGHNA and YSLEER. Trimming cost V 1 base and J 9 bases, with 10 bases left between them. For the CDR3, the DNA is TGCGCCAGCAGCCAAGTAGGGTCGCGTTCACCCCTCCACTTT. Translation: CASSQVGSRSPLHF.

The chain is built from TRBV5-1 and TRBJ1-1; D remains ambiguous. The ends were cut back, 0 bases at V and 8 bases at J, with 8 bases in the middle. Germline CDR1 and CDR2: SGHRS and YFSETQ. The CDR3 consists of 12 residues. The CDR3 DNA reads TGCGCCAGCAGCTTGGGGGAAAGGGAAGCTTTCTTT. This codes for CASSLGEREAFF.

The V gene is TRBV6-5, the J gene TRBJ1-1; D is ambiguous. Trimming stripped 3 bases from V and 1 base from J, with 9 bases between. CDR1 is MNHEY and CDR2 is SVGAGI in the germline V gene. This CDR3 comprises 14 residues. The CDR3 spells CASSYFLGNTEAFF. For the CDR3, the DNA is TGTGCCAGCAGTTATTTTCTTGGGAACACTGAAGCTTTCTTT.

This clone came up once. The rearrangement uses TRBV6-4 and TRBJ1-2, with 8 bases that match TRBD1. This CDR3 is built from 14 residues. V lost 7 bases and J lost 4; bases outside the gene matches: 8. Germline loops: CDR1 MRHNA, CDR2 SNTAGT. The chain's CDR3 is CASTAGQVIYGYTF. CDR3 bases: TGTGCCAGCACGGCGGGACAGGTTATCTATGGCTACACCTTC.

The chain joins TRBV7-2 to TRBJ2-1; TRBD2 aligns across 7 bases. V was clipped by 1 base and J by 5 bases; unmatched bases: 5. The CDR3 has 15 residues. In germline, CDR1 is SGHTA, CDR2 FQGNSA. The CDR3 bases are TGTGCCAGCAGCTTAGGCGGACTAGTCAACAATGAGCAGTTCTTC. As protein: CASSLGGLVNNEQFF. The full variable domain, in which reference TRBV7-2 and TRBJ2-1 provide the parts outside the CDR3, is GAGVSQSPSNKVTEKGKDVELRCDPISGHTALYWYRQSLGQGLEFLIYFQGNSAPDKSGLPSDRFSAERTGGSVSTLTIQRTQQEDSAVYLCASSLGGLVNNEQFFGPGTRLTVL.

The gene calls are TRBV9 and TRBJ2-1; 9 nucleotides match TRBD2. V shed 4 bases and J 8 bases; nucleotides not matched to a gene: 13. Germline CDR1 SGDLS, CDR2 YYNGEE. CDR3 size: 16 residues. The CDR3 sequence: CASSPPRGGALDEQFF. The CDR3 region has the DNA TGTGCCAGCAGCCCCCCCCGCGGGGGGGCCCTAGATGAGCAGTTCTTC.

The chain recombines TRBV5-8 with TRBJ1-1; D remains ambiguous. This CDR3 has 12 amino acids. Germline V gene sequence: CDR1 SGHTS, CDR2 YDEGEE. V lost 4 bases, J lost 10 bases, and 14 bases lay in between. CDR3 nucleotides: TGTGCCAGCAGCCCAAGAGGGATGTCAGCTTTCTTT. It yields the protein CASSPRGMSAFF.

The V and J genes are TRBV6-6 and TRBJ2-1, with D possibly matching TRBD1 (6 bases). Germline V lookup: CDR1 MNHNY, CDR2 SVGAGI (reference sequence). V lost 6 bases and J 10 bases, leaving 10 bases between the germline ends. The CDR3 is 11 amino acids. The CDR3 sequence: CASSRTEEQFF. CDR3 nucleotides: TGTGCCAGCAGCCGGACAGAAGAGCAGTTCTTC.

This clone appeared a single time. At one boundary the junction diverges from the germline segment, which might be a read error. The rearrangement uses TRBV7-7 and TRBJ2-7, with TRBD1 matching 9 bases. The germline V gene encodes CDR1 SSHAT and CDR2 FNYEAQ (reference sequence). This CDR3 has 15 residues. CDR3 loop: CASSAQQGASYEQYF. The DNA of the CDR3 is TGTGCTAGCAGCGCCCAACAGGGGGCTTCCTACGAGCAGTACTTC.

CDR3 coding DNA: TGTGCCAGCAGCTCGAAACTGAGGCTGAACACTGAAGCTTTCTTT. It translates to CASSSKLRLNTEAFF. The chain is built from TRBV7-9 and TRBJ1-1; D is unresolved. The length of the CDR3 is 15 residues. Trimming shortened V by 4 bases and J by 0 bases, and 12 bases separated the two germline ends. The germline CDR1 and CDR2 sequences are SEHNR and FQNEAQ (reference sequence). Drawing the rest from reference TRBV7-9 and TRBJ1-1, the complete variable domain is DTGVSQNPRHKITKRGQNVTFRCDPISEHNRLYWYRQTLGQGPEFLTYFQNEAQLEKSRLLSDRFSAERPKGSFSTLEIQRTEQGDSAMYLCASSSKLRLNTEAFFGQGTRLTVV.

This chain uses TRBV9 with TRBJ2-3; 11 nucleotides align to TRBD2. Losses at the gene ends were 3 bases for V and 3 bases for J; bases not matched to a gene: 9. This CDR3 region has 17 residues. CDR1 is SGDLS, CDR2 YYNGEE, per germline. The CDR3 here is CASSGVAGGRITDTQYF. CDR3 in DNA: TGTGCCAGCAGCGGAGTAGCGGGAGGGCGGATAACAGATACGCAGTATTTT.

The chain recombines TRBV2 with TRBJ2-2; no reliable D call. V was trimmed by 4 bases and J by 9 bases, leaving 9 bases between them. Germline V gene data show CDR1 as SNHLY and CDR2 as FYNNEI. The CDR3 runs to 12 residues. CDR3 sequence reads: CASSVRLWELFF. The CDR3 DNA sequence: TGTGCCAGCAGTGTGAGGTTATGGGAGCTGTTTTTT.

This clone was recorded once. This sequence joins TRBV4-3 and TRBJ2-7; no reliable D call. This CDR3 is 16 amino acids long. The V end was cut by 0 bases, the J end by 7 bases, with 19 bases between. Germline V lookup: CDR1 LGHNA, CDR2 YSLEER. The CDR3 DNA reads as TGCGCCAGCAGCCAAGATCCAGTCGCGTCTATAAGTGAGCAGTACTTC. Encoded protein: CASSQDPVASISEQYF.

The V call is TRBV7-2, the J call TRBJ2-7; the D is unclear. The V gene lost 2 bases and the J gene lost 1 base, with 6 bases spanning the gap. The CDR3 length is 13 residues. CDR1 and CDR2 from the germline V gene are SGHTA and FQGNSA. Here the CDR3 reads CASSLQLSYEQYV. The CDR3 nucleotides read TGTGCCAGCAGCTTACAGTTATCCTACGAGCAGTACGTC.

The genes are TRBV9 and TRBJ1-1; D is unresolved. The germline gives CDR1 SGDLS, CDR2 YYNGEE. The CDR3 sequence is 15 residues long. V dropped 3 bases and J dropped 4 bases, with 16 bases sitting between them. The CDR3 region is CASSAPTKGTTEAFF. The CDR3 nucleotides are TGTGCCAGCAGCGCCCCCACCAAAGGTACCACTGAAGCTTTCTTT. Filled out from reference TRBV9 and TRBJ1-1, the complete variable domain reads DSGVTQTPKHLITATGQRVTLRCSPRSGDLSVYWYQQSLDQGLQFLIQYYNGEERAKGNILERFSAQQFPDLHSELNLSSLELGDSALYFCASSAPTKGTTEAFFGQGTRLTVV.

This clone occurred once. The gene calls are TRBV6-1 and TRBJ2-1, with 7 bases identical to TRBD1. This CDR3 is built from 15 residues. Germline V gives CDR1 MNHNS, CDR2 SASEGT. With V trimmed by 2 bases and J by 4 bases, 5 bases remained unmatched. The CDR3 spells CASSEWQGVYNEQFF. The CDR3 nucleotides are TGTGCCAGCAGTGAATGGCAGGGGGTTTACAATGAGCAGTTCTTC.

The chain carries TRBV12-5 and TRBJ2-3; tentatively, D is TRBD1 or TRBD2 (6 bases each). Trimming took off 2 bases at V and 4 bases at J, with 16 bases between the two ends. The germline gives CDR1 LGHNT, CDR2 FRNRAP. CDR3 length: 16 amino acids. The CDR3 DNA is TGTGCTAGTGGTTTGTTTGTAGGGGGGTCCCCAGATACGCAGTATTTT. This codes for CASGLFVGGSPDTQYF.

This clone appeared a single time. The V and J genes are TRBV21-1 and TRBJ1-5; the table's D call of TRBD1 was not tested on the DNA. TRBV21-1 counts as a pseudogene. CDR3 length: 19 residues. The CDR3, as DNA: TGTGCCAGCAGCAAAGAGCGGGACAGGGGTCCATATAGCAATCAGCCCCAGCATTTT. Protein product: CASSKERDRGPYSNQPQHF.